This T cell receptor (beta chain) was documented in a study of blood T cell repertoires in COVID-19. Study summary: Acute and convalescent COVID-19 samples came from the United States, Italy and Spain. Sample material is recorded as cDNA or gDNA derived from T cells, B-cell-depleted T cells, or PBMCs.

V shed 1 base and J shed 10 bases, with 20 bases lying between them. Germline V lookup: CDR1 SGHVS, CDR2 FNYEAQ. The CDR3 is 16 residues long. Original processing notes: The authors estimated nucleated cell counts from reference gene primer amplification. Assay used: immunoSEQ multiplex PCR; TCRdb lists only in-frame clones, some missing. The DNA gave D and trimming, while V, J and clone size come from that table. Found here are under 450,000 clones, 81% of them singletons; the top ten hold approximately 1%. This sequence joins TRBV7-6 and TRBJ2-1; D possibly corresponds to TRBD1 (6 bases). This TCR was sampled from a human donor with acute or convalescent COVID-19. The donor label of this sample is uncertain. The sample comprised peripheral blood. The CDR3 loop reads CASSLVAWTEKYEQFF. The CDR3 region has the DNA TGTGCCAGCAGCTTAGTTGCTTGGACAGAAAAGTACGAGCAGTTCTTC.